Following are 27 T cell receptor beta chains from one sample sequenced in a study of T cell clusters in autoimmune cytopenias. TRB was amplified from approximately 230 ng of peripheral blood genomic DNA per sample. One tube held mixed TRB-A and TRB-B primer pools for touch-down PCR. TCRdb re-called the multiplex PCR reads; every CDR3 protein appears as one record, without DNA. The table counts thousands of distinct CDR3 sequences; 7% to 10% lies in the top ten. The sequenced material came from peripheral blood. Source of these receptors: a human donor with an autoimmune cytopenia or autoimmune hepatitis (not recorded which).

This clonotype is called large based on its frequency. The chain recombines TRBV19 with TRBJ2-3; the TRBD1 assignment by TCRdb is unverifiable without DNA. The V gene's germline CDR1 is LNHDA and CDR2 SQIVND (reference sequence). The CDR3 length is 14 residues. This chain's CDR3 is CASNPGHRTDTQYF.

Measured by frequency, this clonotype is medium-sized. CDR3 protein: CASRDYGREARETQYF. The rearrangement uses TRBV12-3 or TRBV12-4 and TRBJ2-5; TCRdb calls TRBD2, which cannot be checked without DNA. This CDR3 region has 16 residues.

This clonotype is classed as medium-sized by frequency. V and J are TRBV5-5 and TRBJ2-2; with no DNA, the TCRdb D assignment of TRBD2 cannot be verified. The CDR3 contains 15 residues. Germline V gives CDR1 SGHKS, CDR2 YYEKEE (reference sequence). CDR3: CASSLTSGYTGELFF.

This clonotype is classed as medium-sized by frequency. V usage is TRBV5-1 and J usage is TRBJ2-3; TCRdb's assignment of TRBD2 cannot be checked, as there is no DNA. The CDR3 contains 14 residues. From germline, CDR1 is SGHRS and CDR2 YFSETQ. CDR3: CASRIAGGTDTQYF.

This clonotype ranks as medium-sized in terms of frequency. V is TRBV27 and J is TRBJ1-2; with no DNA, the TCRdb D assignment of TRBD1 cannot be verified. The CDR3 sequence is 16 residues long. Germline lookup yields CDR1 MNHEY and CDR2 SMNVEV (reference sequence). The chain's CDR3 is CASSLQGNAVRYGYTF.

This clonotype ranks as medium-sized in terms of frequency. This chain connects TRBV6-6 to TRBJ1-6. The CDR3 runs to 15 residues. Germline lookup yields CDR1 MNHNY and CDR2 SVGAGI (reference sequence). This CDR3 is CASSYRPKADSPLHF.

Frequency places this clonotype as medium-sized. The rearrangement joins TRBV30 to TRBJ2-7; as DNA is missing, the TRBD2 call by TCRdb cannot be tested. The germline CDR1 and CDR2 sequences are GTSNPN and SVGIG (reference sequence). This CDR3 has 13 amino acids. The CDR3 protein is CAFEAGSSYEQYF.

Frequency places this clonotype as medium-sized (0.01 to 0.1%). This chain connects TRBV12-3 or TRBV12-4 to TRBJ2-5; no DNA is available, so the TRBD2 call from TCRdb remains unchecked. The CDR3 consists of 14 residues. CDR3 protein: CASGTRQTKETQYF.

In terms of frequency, this clonotype is medium-sized. Here the CDR3 reads CASSDMGTFPYNEQFF. The chain carries TRBV6-2 or TRBV6-3 and TRBJ2-1; TCRdb proposes TRBD1, but this gene call is untestable without DNA. This CDR3 spans 16 amino acids. Germline loops: CDR1 MNHEY, CDR2 SVGEGT.

This clonotype is labeled medium-sized based on frequency. The rearrangement uses TRBV6-5 and TRBJ2-7; TCRdb's assignment of TRBD1 cannot be checked, as there is no DNA. There are 15 residues in the CDR3. Germline V gene sequence: CDR1 MNHEY, CDR2 SVGAGI. The chain's CDR3 is CASSSGGTASYEQYF.

Considering frequency, this clonotype is medium-sized. V gene TRBV5-1 combines with J gene TRBJ2-3; no DNA is available, so the TRBD2 call from TCRdb remains unchecked. CDR1 and CDR2 (germline): SGHRS, YFSETQ. The CDR3 sequence is 14 residues long. CDR3 amino acids: CASETSGGTDTQYF.

This clonotype is identified as medium-sized (0.01 to 0.1%) from frequency. The chain couples TRBV30 to TRBJ2-7; TCRdb's D call of TRBD1 is untestable without DNA. This CDR3 comprises 14 residues. The germline gives CDR1 GTSNPN, CDR2 SVGIG (reference sequence). The CDR3 loop is CAWSAGTGFDEQYF.

This clonotype is identified as medium-sized from frequency. CDR3 region: CASRLTGGNTIYF. The V gene is TRBV6-5, the J gene TRBJ1-3; with no DNA, the TCRdb D assignment of TRBD1 cannot be verified. Germline V CDR1 and CDR2: MNHEY, SVGAGI. The CDR3 extends over 13 amino acids.

This clonotype counts as medium-sized by frequency. The chain links TRBV27 to TRBJ2-1; the D gene TCRdb calls, TRBD2, cannot be checked with no DNA. This CDR3 has 20 amino acids. From germline, CDR1 is MNHEY and CDR2 SMNVEV (reference sequence). The CDR3 loop reads CASSALYSSGRAATGNEQFF.

Judged by frequency, this clonotype is medium-sized. The chain recombines TRBV6-5 with TRBJ1-5. Germline values: CDR1 MNHEY, CDR2 SVGAGI. This CDR3 has 14 amino acids. The CDR3 protein is CASSDSNSNQPQHF.

This clonotype is labeled medium-sized based on frequency. The chain recombines TRBV19 with TRBJ1-4; TCRdb reports TRBD1, a call that lacks DNA to check it against. Germline V CDR1 and CDR2: LNHDA, SQIVND (reference sequence). The CDR3 spans 14 residues. CDR3 loop: CATQQTGGSEKLFF.

This clonotype ranks as medium-sized in terms of frequency. The chain recombines TRBV4-3 with TRBJ2-1; TCRdb proposes TRBD2, but this gene call is untestable without DNA. The CDR3 covers 15 residues. Germline V CDR1 and CDR2: LGHNA, YSLEER. The CDR3 sequence is CASSQWTSPDNEQFF.

This clonotype is identified as medium-sized (0.01 to 0.1%) from frequency. The CDR3 reads CASRPDTGRNQPQHF. V gene TRBV6-6 combines with J gene TRBJ1-5; absent DNA, TCRdb's TRBD1 call cannot be checked. In germline, CDR1 is MNHNY, CDR2 SVGAGI (reference sequence). The length of the CDR3 is 15 residues.

Its frequency marks this clonotype as medium-sized. The rearrangement joins TRBV12-3 or TRBV12-4 to TRBJ1-3; TCRdb indicates TRBD1, and absent DNA this call remains unverified. The CDR3 is 14 amino acids. The CDR3 protein is CASSSQGWGNTIYF.

This clonotype ranks as medium-sized in terms of frequency. CDR3 sequence reads: CASGQGPHSNYGYTF. The chain combines TRBV12-3 or TRBV12-4 with TRBJ1-2; TCRdb calls TRBD1, which cannot be checked without DNA. The CDR3 length is 15 residues.

This clonotype is deemed medium-sized by its frequency. The V call is TRBV27, the J call TRBJ1-1. CDR1 and CDR2 (germline): MNHEY, SMNVEV (reference sequence). The CDR3 length is 14 residues. This CDR3 is CASSLSHRGTEAFF.

By frequency, this clonotype registers medium-sized. This chain links TRBV6-2 or TRBV6-3 with TRBJ1-2; TCRdb returns TRBD1, unconfirmable since there is no DNA. CDR1 is MNHEY, CDR2 SVGEGT, per germline. This CDR3 spans 15 amino acids. CDR3 loop: CASSYRPGQNYGYTF.

This clonotype ranks as medium-sized in terms of frequency. The chain has TRBV12-3 or TRBV12-4 and TRBJ2-1. There are 12 residues in the CDR3. The CDR3 here is CASSWTETEQFF.

This clonotype is medium-sized by frequency. The chain carries TRBV27 and TRBJ2-6. This CDR3 contains 16 residues. The germline gives CDR1 MNHEY, CDR2 SMNVEV (reference sequence). The CDR3 loop is CASSLPQGSGANVLTF.

This clonotype is classed as medium-sized by frequency. The CDR3 loop is CASSPTTGGYEQYF. The chain employs TRBV11-1 and TRBJ2-7; there is no DNA to check the TCRdb D call of TRBD1. The germline gives CDR1 SGHAT, CDR2 FQDESV (reference sequence). This CDR3 has 14 amino acids.

This clonotype is labeled medium-sized based on frequency. This sequence joins TRBV18 and TRBJ2-7. This CDR3 is built from 12 residues. The germline V gene encodes CDR1 KGHSH and CDR2 LQKENI. Here the CDR3 reads CASSQGSYEQYF.

This clonotype is classed as medium-sized by frequency. The CDR3 region is CASSLSPGTVNTEAFF. The chain couples TRBV27 to TRBJ1-1; the D gene TCRdb calls, TRBD1, cannot be checked with no DNA. This CDR3 contains 16 residues. Germline values: CDR1 MNHEY, CDR2 SMNVEV (reference sequence).